This T cell receptor beta chain was profiled in a study of pediatric ulcerative colitis. Samples were sequenced at Survey level, maximum 500,000 reads. The method was immunoSEQ multiplex PCR; TCRdb's version includes in-frame clones alone and lacks a portion of them. The sample contains 30,000 to 35,000 clones, roughly 81% of which appear only once. One to two pinch biopsies were taken from the rectum during colonoscopy. Germline CDR1 is SGHNT and CDR2 is YENEEA. This CDR3 has 17 residues. Trimming left V 2 bases short and J 1 base short, with 17 bases between. Sequences were obtained from gut tissue. This receptor was taken from a boy aged 5-17 years with mild ulcerative colitis. The rearrangement links TRBV11-3 to TRBJ1-1; no reliable D call. CDR3 protein: CASSLSVGILGNTEAFF. DNA of the CDR3: TGTGCCAGCAGCTTAAGTGTCGGTATCCTAGGGAACACTGAAGCTTTCTTT.